These T cell receptor beta chains were read from a single sample in a study of regulatory T cells in long-lasting Graves disease. TCRdb redid the calling of the multiplex PCR reads with MiXCR, one entry per CDR3 protein. The sample shows 200,000 to 250,000 distinct CDR3 sequences, 20% to 25% of them seen only once. The starting material was peripheral blood mononuclear cells (PBMCs), obtained at new diagnosis, from a patient treated with antithyroid drugs. The receptors stem from a female donor with Graves disease. The CDR3 runs from the conserved cysteine through the conserved F or W. Fields, in order: J gene, clone size, D gene, CDR3 length, V gene, CDR3 DNA, CDR3 protein. The D gene is left open where the match is weak. Not every row has a clone size; where given, it reads once, few, many or a size class.

>TRBJ2-1|many|-|14|TRBV2
TGTGCCAGCAGTCTCCTAAGACCAGGGGATGAGCAGTTCTTC
CASSLLRPGDEQFF
>TRBJ1-6|many|TRBD1|18|TRBV4-1
TGTGCCAGCAGCCAAAGGGCCGGGCCGACGACAGGGGGCTCACCCCTCCACTTT
CASSQRAGPTTGGSPLHF
>TRBJ2-1|many|TRBD2|19|TRBV5-1
TGCGCCAGCAGCAATAGGACAGGAATTGGACTAGCGGAATACAATGAGCAGTTCTTC
CASSNRTGIGLAEYNEQFF
>TRBJ2-5|many|-|15|TRBV5-8
TGTGCCAGCAGCTTGGGGCAGCTTTCTCAAGAGACCCAGTACTTC
CASSLGQLSQETQYF
>TRBJ1-4|many|-|15|TRBV7-8
TGTGCCAGCAGCTTAAATGAACAGACCAATGAAAAACTGTTTTTT
CASSLNEQTNEKLFF
>TRBJ1-5|-|TRBD1|14|TRBV20-1
TGCAGTGCTTGGACAGGGGGTAGCAATCAGCCCCAGCATTTT
CSAWTGGSNQPQHF
>TRBJ2-5|many|TRBD1|17|TRBV3-1
TGTGCCAGCAGCCAGACAGGGGGCTGGTCTCTCGGGGAGACCCAGTACTTC
CASSQTGGWSLGETQYF
>TRBJ2-1|few|TRBD2|16|TRBV19
TGTGCCAGTAGTATTTCGGGCGGGAGAAGCAACAATGAGCAGTTCTTC
CASSISGGRSNNEQFF
>TRBJ2-2|many|TRBD2|17|TRBV20-1
TGCAGTGCTAGAGTTCGCACCGGGACTAGCGTAGCCGGGGAGCTGTTTTTT
CSARVRTGTSVAGELFF
>TRBJ2-5|many|TRBD2|15|TRBV5-6
TGTGCCAGCAGCTTGGTAGCGGGAGGGCCCCGGACCCAGTACTTC
CASSLVAGGPRTQYF
>TRBJ1-1|many|-|13|TRBV6-1
TGTGCCAGCAGTGCGGCGCTAAACACTGAAGCTTTCTTT
CASSAALNTEAFF
>TRBJ1-3|few|TRBD1|16|TRBV18
TGTGCCAGCTCACTTGGACAGGCCAGCGGGGGAAACACCATATATTTT
CASSLGQASGGNTIYF
>TRBJ2-7|-|TRBD1|14|TRBV18
TGTGCCAGCTCAGCCGGGACAGGGGTCTACGAGCAGTACTTC
CASSAGTGVYEQYF
>TRBJ2-7|-|TRBD1|15|TRBV11-2
TGTGCCAGCAGCCCTTACAGGGGAAGTTCTTACGAGCAGTACTTC
CASSPYRGSSYEQYF
>TRBJ2-1|many|TRBD2|16|TRBV7-3
TGTGCCAGCAGCGCCTATGGACTAGCGGGAGGCAATGAGCAGTTCTTC
CASSAYGLAGGNEQFF
>TRBJ2-5|many|-|14|TRBV20-1
TGCAGTGCCGTTAGGGGAGGGGGCGAGAGGACCCAGTACTTC
CSAVRGGGERTQYF
>TRBJ1-2|many|-|14|TRBV20-1
TGCAGTGCTGACAGATTGGACGTACTCTATGGCTACACCTTC
CSADRLDVLYGYTF
>TRBJ1-4|-|-|14|TRBV28
TGTGCCAGCACCGAGAGGGGCCTTAATGAAAAACTGTTTTTT
CASTERGLNEKLFF
>TRBJ2-3|-|TRBD2|15|TRBV3-1
TGTGCCAGCAGCCCTTTGGCGGGGGGGCAAGATACGCAGTATTTT
CASSPLAGGQDTQYF